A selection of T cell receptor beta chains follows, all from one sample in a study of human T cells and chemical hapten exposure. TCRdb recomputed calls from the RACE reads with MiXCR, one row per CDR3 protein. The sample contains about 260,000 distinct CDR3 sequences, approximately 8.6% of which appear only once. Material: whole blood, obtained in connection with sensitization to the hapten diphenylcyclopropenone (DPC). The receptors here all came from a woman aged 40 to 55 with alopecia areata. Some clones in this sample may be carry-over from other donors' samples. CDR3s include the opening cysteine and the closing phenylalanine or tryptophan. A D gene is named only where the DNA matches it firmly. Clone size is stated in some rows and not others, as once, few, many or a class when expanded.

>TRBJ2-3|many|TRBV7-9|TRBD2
CASSFSLAGADTQYF
TGTGCCAGCAGCTTTTCACTAGCGGGGGCAGATACGCAGTATTTT
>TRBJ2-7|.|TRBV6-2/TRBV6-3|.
CASGQSSYEQYF
TGTGCCAGTGGCCAGTCTTCCTACGAGCAGTACTTC
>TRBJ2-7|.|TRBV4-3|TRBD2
CASSRGLAGDYEQYF
TGCGCCAGCAGCCGGGGACTAGCGGGAGATTACGAGCAGTACTTC
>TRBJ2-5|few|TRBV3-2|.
CASSHVRHRKETQYF
TGTGCCAGCAGCCACGTACGACACCGAAAAGAGACCCAGTACTTC
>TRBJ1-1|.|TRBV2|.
CASSEVGQYTEAFF
TGTGCCAGCAGTGAAGTTGGGCAGTACACTGAAGCTTTCTTT
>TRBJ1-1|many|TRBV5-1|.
CASSSREGTEAFF
TGCGCCAGCAGCTCCAGGGAGGGGACTGAAGCTTTCTTT
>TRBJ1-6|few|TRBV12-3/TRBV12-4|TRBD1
CASSRQGYSPLHF
TGTGCCAGCAGCCGACAGGGATACTCACCCCTCCACTTT
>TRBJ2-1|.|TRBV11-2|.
CASSPRPFVNEQFF
TGTGCCAGCAGCCCCCGTCCCTTCGTGAATGAGCAGTTCTTC
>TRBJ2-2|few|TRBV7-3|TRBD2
CASSRNSGAAGELFF
TGTGCCAGCAGCAGAAATAGCGGGGCGGCCGGGGAGCTGTTTTTT
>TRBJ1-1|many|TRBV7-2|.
CASSSREGPTEAFF
TGTGCCAGCAGCTCTCGTGAGGGGCCCACTGAAGCTTTCTTT
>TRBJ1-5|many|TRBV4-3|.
CASSQGVDQPQHF
TGCGCCAGCAGCCAGGGGGTAGATCAGCCCCAGCATTTT
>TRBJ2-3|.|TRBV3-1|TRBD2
CASRLAGGGGTDTQYF
TGTGCCAGCAGACTAGCGGGAGGCGGGGGCACAGATACGCAGTATTTT
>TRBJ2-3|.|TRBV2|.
CASTDPADASTDTQYF
TGTGCCAGCACCGACCCAGCTGACGCTAGCACAGATACGCAGTATTTT